The 2 T cell receptor beta chains below were found in one sample sequenced in a study of shared clonotypes between healthy human individuals. Some clones are missing from TCRdb's copy, which holds only in-frame ones; the method was immunoSEQ multiplex PCR. This repertoire shows about 2 million clones, around 96% found once; its top ten account for 0.95% to 1.5%. Terminally differentiated effector memory CD45RA+ cells were excluded by CCR7 positive selection of CD45RO-negative cells. Sample: naive CD8+ T cells sorted from blood. The receptors originated from a man younger than 35 in good health.

The CDR3 DNA is TGTGCCAGCGGTTTGGGCTCCTACGAGCAGTACTTC. This translates into CASGLGSYEQYF. The chain joins TRBV7-9 to TRBJ2-7; D call uncertain. The CDR3 is 12 amino acids. Germline assignment: CDR1 SEHNR and CDR2 FQNEAQ (reference sequence). V was cut by 8 bases and J by 0 bases, with 8 bases left in between. Full variable domain (missing parts from reference TRBV7-9 and TRBJ2-7): DTGVSQNPRHKITKRGQNVTFRCDPISEHNRLYWYRQTLGQGPEFLTYFQNEAQLEKSRLLSDRFSAERPKGSFSTLEIQRTEQGDSAMYLCASGLGSYEQYFGPGTRLTVT.

In regard to this clone: This sample includes further DNA sequences coding for the same CDR3. Here the CDR3 reads CASSLGAGAPYEQYF. The DNA for the CDR3 is TGTGCCAGCAGCTTAGGAGCGGGAGCTCCCTACGAGCAGTACTTC. This chain uses TRBV5-5 with TRBJ2-7; 8 bases are shared with TRBD2. Germline assignment: CDR1 SGHKS and CDR2 YYEKEE (reference sequence). V dropped 2 bases and J dropped 2; count of bases not matched to a gene: 6. The CDR3 loop spans 15 amino acids.